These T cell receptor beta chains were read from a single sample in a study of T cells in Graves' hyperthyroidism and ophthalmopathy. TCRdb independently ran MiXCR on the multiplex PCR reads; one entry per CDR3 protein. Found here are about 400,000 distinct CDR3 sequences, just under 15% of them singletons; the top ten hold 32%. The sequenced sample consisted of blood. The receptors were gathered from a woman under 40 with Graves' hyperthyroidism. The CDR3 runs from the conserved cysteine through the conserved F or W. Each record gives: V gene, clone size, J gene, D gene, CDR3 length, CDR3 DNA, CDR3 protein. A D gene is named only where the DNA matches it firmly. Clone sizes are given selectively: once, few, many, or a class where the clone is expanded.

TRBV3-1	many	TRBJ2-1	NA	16	TGTGCCAGCAGCCTCGTCACGGAGAGCTCCTACAATGAGCAGTTCTTC	CASSLVTESSYNEQFF
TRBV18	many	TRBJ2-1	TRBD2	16	TGTGCCAGCTCACCAGGGACTAGCGGGAGCTACAATGAGCAGTTCTTC	CASSPGTSGSYNEQFF
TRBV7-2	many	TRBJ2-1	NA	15	TGTGCCAGCGCGGGGGCGGGAAGCTCCTACAATGAGCAGTTCTTC	CASAGAGSSYNEQFF
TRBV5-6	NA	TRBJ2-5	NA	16	TGTGCCAGCAGCTTGGTTCAGGGACTGCCCCAAGAGACCCAGTACTTC	CASSLVQGLPQETQYF
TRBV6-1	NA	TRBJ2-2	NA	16	TGTGCCAGCCAAATTAATTTGCGAGAAGAGTCCGGGGAGCTGTTTTTT	CASQINLREESGELFF
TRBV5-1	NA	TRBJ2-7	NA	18	TGCGCCAGCAGCTTGGCCGGGCAGGGGGGCCGAAGCTCCTACGAGCAGTACTTC	CASSLAGQGGRSSYEQYF
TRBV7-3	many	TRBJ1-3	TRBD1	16	TGTGCCAGCAGCCTTACCGGGACAGGGTACGGAAACACCATATATTTT	CASSLTGTGYGNTIYF
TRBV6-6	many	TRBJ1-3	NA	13	TGTGCCAGCAGTTACACCTCTGGAAACACCATATATTTT	CASSYTSGNTIYF
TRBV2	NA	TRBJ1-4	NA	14	TGTGCCAGCAGAGAACCGACCGGCGGGGTGAAACTGTTTTTT	CASREPTGGVKLFF
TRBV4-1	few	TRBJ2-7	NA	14	TGCGCCAGCAGCCAAGCAGCTTATTCACCCGAGCAGTACTTC	CASSQAAYSPEQYF
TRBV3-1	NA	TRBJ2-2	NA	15	TGTGCCAGCAGCCAAACCCTAGCAAACACCGGGGAGCTGTTTTTT	CASSQTLANTGELFF
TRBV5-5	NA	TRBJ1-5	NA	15	TGTGCCAGCAGCTTGGGGGGATTGGGGGATCAGCCCCAGCATTTT	CASSLGGLGDQPQHF
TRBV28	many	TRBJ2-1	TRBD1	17	TGTGCCAGCAGTTCCTACGGGTCTGACAGGGAGCACAATGAGCAGTTCTTC	CASSSYGSDREHNEQFF
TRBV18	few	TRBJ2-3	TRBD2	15	TGTGCCAGCTCACGAAGCGGGAGGGCCACAGATACGCAGTATTTT	CASSRSGRATDTQYF
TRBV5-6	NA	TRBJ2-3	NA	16	TGTGCCAGCAGCTTGGGGGCAGGGGTCTCAAAAGATACGCAGTATTTT	CASSLGAGVSKDTQYF
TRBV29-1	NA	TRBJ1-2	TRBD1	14	TGCAGCGTTGAACATGGTCAGGGGGCTTATGGCTACACCTTC	CSVEHGQGAYGYTF
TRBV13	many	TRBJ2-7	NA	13	TGTGCCGGAAGTCTTGGGAGAGGGTACGAGCAGTACTTC	CAGSLGRGYEQYF
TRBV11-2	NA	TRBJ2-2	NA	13	TGTGCCAGCAGCTTGCTGAGGCAGCCTCAGCTGTTTTTT	CASSLLRQPQLFF
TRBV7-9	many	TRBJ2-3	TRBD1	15	TGTGCCAGCAGCCTGGGACAGGGGATGTCAGATACGCAGTATTTT	CASSLGQGMSDTQYF
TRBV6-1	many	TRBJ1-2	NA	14	TGTGCCAGCATGCCTACAGGGTCTACCTATGGCTACACCTTC	CASMPTGSTYGYTF
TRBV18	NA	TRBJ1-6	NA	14	TGTGCCAGCTCACCGCAGTTTGGAAATTCACCCCTCCACTTT	CASSPQFGNSPLHF
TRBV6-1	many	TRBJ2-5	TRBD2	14	TGTGCCAGCAGAGAGCGGGAGGTCCAAGAGACCCAGTACTTC	CASREREVQETQYF
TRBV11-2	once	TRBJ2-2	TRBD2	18	TGTGCCAGCAGCACGAGCCTGACGGGACTAGCGGACACTGGGGAGCTGTTTTTT	CASSTSLTGLADTGELFF
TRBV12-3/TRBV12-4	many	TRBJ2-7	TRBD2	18	TGTGCCAGCAGTTTACTTTGGGGCCGCGGGAGTTACTCCTACGAGCAGTACTTC	CASSLLWGRGSYSYEQYF
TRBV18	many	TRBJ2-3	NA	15	TGTGCCAGCTCACAGTCCCCGGGGCCCACAGATACGCAGTATTTT	CASSQSPGPTDTQYF
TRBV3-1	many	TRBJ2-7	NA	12	TGTGCCAGCAGCCAGGAGCCCTACGAGCAGTACTTC	CASSQEPYEQYF